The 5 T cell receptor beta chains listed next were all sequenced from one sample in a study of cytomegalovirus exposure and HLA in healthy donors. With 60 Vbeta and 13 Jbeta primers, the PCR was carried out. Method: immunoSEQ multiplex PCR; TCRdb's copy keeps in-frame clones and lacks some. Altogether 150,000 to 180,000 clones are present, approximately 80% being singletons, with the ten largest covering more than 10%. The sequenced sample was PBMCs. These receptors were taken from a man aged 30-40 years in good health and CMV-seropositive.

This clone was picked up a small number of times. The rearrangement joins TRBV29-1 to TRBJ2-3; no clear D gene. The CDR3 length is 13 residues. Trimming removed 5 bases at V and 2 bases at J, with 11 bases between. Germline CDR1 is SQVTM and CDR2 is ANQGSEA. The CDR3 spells CSVFRGTTDTQYF. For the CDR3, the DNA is TGCAGCGTTTTCAGAGGCACCACAGATACGCAGTATTTT.

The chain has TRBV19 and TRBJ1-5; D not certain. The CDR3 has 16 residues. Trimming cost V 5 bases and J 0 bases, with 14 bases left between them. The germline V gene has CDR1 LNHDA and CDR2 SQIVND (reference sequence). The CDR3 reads CASSLRYTYSNQPQHF. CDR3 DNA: TGTGCCAGTAGTCTTCGTTATACTTATAGCAATCAGCCCCAGCATTTT. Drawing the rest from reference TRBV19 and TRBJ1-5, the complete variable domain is DGGITQSPKYLFRKEGQNVTLSCEQNLNHDAMYWYRQDPGQGLRLIYYSQIVNDFQKGDIAEGYSVSREKKESFPLTVTSAQKNPTAFYLCASSLRYTYSNQPQHFGDGTRLSIL.

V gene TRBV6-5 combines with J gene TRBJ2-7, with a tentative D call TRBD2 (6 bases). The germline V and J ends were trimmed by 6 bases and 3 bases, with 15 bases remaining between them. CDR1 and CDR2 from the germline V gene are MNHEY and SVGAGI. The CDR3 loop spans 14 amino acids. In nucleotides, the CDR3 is TGTGCCAGCAGCGCGGGACCGACCGACTACGAGCAGTACTTC. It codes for CASSAGPTDYEQYF.

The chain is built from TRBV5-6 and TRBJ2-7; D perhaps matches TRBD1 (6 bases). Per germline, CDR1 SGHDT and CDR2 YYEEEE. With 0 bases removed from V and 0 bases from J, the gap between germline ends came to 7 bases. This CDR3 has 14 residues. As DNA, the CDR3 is TGTGCCAGCAGCTTGGGGGACACCTCCTACGAGCAGTACTTC. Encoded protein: CASSLGDTSYEQYF.

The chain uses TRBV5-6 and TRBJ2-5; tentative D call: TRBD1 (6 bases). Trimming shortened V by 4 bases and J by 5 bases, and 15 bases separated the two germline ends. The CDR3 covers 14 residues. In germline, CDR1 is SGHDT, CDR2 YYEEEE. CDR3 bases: TGTGCCAGCAGCAAGGGACATGTCCGGGAGACCCAGTACTTC. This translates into CASSKGHVRETQYF.